The next 3 T cell receptor beta chains were all read from a single sample in a study of blood T cell repertoires in COVID-19. Assay used: immunoSEQ multiplex PCR; TCRdb lists only in-frame clones, some missing. The sample has 200,000 or so clones, about nine tenths seen once; the top ten hold around 2.3%. Sequencing was done on a sample of peripheral blood. These receptors came from a man in his 70s with active or convalescent COVID-19.

The V and J genes are TRBV18 and TRBJ1-6; 9 nucleotides match TRBD1. V gave up 3 bases and J gave up 9 bases; unmatched junction bases: 6. This CDR3 comprises 15 residues. Germline assignment: CDR1 KGHSH and CDR2 LQKENI. The CDR3 here is CASSPDRDRVSPLHF. In nucleotides, the CDR3 is TGTGCCAGCTCACCTGACCGGGACAGGGTTTCACCCCTCCACTTT.

This chain links TRBV5-4 with TRBJ2-1; D perhaps matches TRBD2 (5 bases). Germline values: CDR1 SGHNT, CDR2 YYREEE (reference sequence). There are 12 residues in the CDR3. The V and J ends lost 2 bases and 7 bases respectively, with 7 bases between them. The CDR3 DNA reads as TGTGCCAGCAGCTTTTCGGGGAATGAGCAGTTCTTC. As protein: CASSFSGNEQFF.

The chain has TRBV11-2 and TRBJ2-1; 7 nucleotides match TRBD1. Trimming took 5 bases from V and 6 from J; bases not matched to a gene: 13. The length of the CDR3 is 16 residues. Per the germline V gene, CDR1 is SGHAT and CDR2 is FQNNGV. The CDR3 DNA reads as TGTGCCAGCAGCCTTCTACAGGGGTTCCCCTCCAATGAGCAGTTCTTC. It specifies CASSLLQGFPSNEQFF.